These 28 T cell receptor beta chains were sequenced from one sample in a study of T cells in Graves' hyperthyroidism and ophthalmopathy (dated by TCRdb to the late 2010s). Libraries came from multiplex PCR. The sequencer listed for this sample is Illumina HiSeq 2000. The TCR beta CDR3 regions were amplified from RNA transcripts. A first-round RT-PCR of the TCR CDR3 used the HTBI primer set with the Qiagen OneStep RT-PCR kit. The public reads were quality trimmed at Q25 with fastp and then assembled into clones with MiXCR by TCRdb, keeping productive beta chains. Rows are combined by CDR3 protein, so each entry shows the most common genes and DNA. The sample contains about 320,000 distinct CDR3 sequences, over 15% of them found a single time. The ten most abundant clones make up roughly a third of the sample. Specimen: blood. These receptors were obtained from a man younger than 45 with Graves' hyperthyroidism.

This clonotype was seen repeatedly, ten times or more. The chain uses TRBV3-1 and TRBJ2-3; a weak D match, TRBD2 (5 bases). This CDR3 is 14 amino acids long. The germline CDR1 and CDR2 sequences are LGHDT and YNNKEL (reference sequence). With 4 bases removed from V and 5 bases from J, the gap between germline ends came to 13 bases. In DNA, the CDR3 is TGTGCCAGCAGCCCCTCCCGGGGTGGAGATACGCAGTATTTT. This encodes CASSPSRGGDTQYF.

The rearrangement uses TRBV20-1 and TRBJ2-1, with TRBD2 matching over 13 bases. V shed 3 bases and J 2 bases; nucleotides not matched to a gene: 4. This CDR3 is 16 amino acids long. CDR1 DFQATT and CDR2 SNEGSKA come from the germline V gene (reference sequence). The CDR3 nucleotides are TGCAGTGCTAGTGGGACTAGCGGGATTACCTACAATGAGCAGTTCTTC. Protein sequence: CSASGTSGITYNEQFF.

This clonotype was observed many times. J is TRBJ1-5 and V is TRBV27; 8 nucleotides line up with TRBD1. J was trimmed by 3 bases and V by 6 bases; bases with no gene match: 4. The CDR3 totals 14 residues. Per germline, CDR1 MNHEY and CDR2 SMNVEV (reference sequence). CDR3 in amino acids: CASSRQGYNQPQHF. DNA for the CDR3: TGTGCCAGCAGCCGACAGGGGTACAATCAGCCCCAGCATTTT.

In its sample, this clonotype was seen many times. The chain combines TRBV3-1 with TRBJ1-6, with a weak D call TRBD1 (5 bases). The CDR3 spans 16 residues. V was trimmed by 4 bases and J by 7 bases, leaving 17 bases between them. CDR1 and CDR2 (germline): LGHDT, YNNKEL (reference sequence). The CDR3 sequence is CASSPKGQGGNSPLHF. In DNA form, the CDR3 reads TGTGCCAGCAGCCCAAAAGGTCAGGGTGGAAATTCACCCCTCCACTTT.

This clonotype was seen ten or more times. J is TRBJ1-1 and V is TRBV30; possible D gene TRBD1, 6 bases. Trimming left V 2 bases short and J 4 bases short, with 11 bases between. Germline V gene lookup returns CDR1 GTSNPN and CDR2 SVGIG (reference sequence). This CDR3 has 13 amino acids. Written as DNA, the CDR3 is TGTGCCTGGAGTTGGGACACTATCACTGAAGCTTTCTTT. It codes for CAWSWDTITEAFF.

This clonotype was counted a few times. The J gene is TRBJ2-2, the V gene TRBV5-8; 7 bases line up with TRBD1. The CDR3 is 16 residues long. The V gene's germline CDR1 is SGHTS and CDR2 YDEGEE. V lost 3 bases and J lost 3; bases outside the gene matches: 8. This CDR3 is CASSYTGVRHTGELFF. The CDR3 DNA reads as TGTGCCAGCAGCTACACAGGGGTGAGACACACCGGGGAGCTGTTTTTT.

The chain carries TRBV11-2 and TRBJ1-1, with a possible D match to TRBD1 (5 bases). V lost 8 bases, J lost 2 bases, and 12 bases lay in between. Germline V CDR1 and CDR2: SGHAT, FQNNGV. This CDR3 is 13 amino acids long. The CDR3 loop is CASATQGNTEAFF. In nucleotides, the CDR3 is TGTGCCAGCGCCACCCAGGGCAACACTGAAGCTTTCTTT.

The CDR3 bases are TGTGCCTGGAGTGTATGGGACAGCTTCACAGATACGCAGTATTTT. It encodes CAWSVWDSFTDTQYF. This rearrangement joins TRBV30 to TRBJ2-3; 7 bases map to TRBD1. The CDR3 loop spans 15 amino acids. Germline CDR1 reads GTSNPN; CDR2 reads SVGIG (reference sequence). The trim removed 0 bases at V and 2 bases at J, leaving 5 bases unmatched.

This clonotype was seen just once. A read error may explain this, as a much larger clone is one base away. Written as DNA, the CDR3 is TGTGCCAGCAACCCGACAGCAACTAATGAAAAACTGTTTTTT. It specifies CASNPTATNEKLFF. The chain recombines TRBV7-2 with TRBJ1-4; D might be TRBD1 (5 bases). In germline, CDR1 is SGHTA, CDR2 FQGNSA. V lost 7 bases and J lost 0, with 9 bases in between. CDR3 length: 14 residues.

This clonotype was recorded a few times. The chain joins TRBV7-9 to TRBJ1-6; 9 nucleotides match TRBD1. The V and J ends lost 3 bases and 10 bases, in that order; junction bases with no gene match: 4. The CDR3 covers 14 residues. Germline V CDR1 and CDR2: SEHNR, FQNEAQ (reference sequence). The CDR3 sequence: CASSFLTGGSPLHF. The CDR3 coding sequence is TGTGCCAGCAGCTTTTTGACAGGGGGATCACCCCTCCACTTT.

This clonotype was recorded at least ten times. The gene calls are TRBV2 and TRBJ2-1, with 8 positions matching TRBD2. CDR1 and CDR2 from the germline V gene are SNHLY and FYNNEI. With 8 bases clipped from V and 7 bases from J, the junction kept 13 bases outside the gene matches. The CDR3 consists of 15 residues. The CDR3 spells CASQSTTSGSNEQFF. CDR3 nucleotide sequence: TGTGCCAGCCAGAGCACCACCAGCGGGAGTAATGAGCAGTTCTTC.

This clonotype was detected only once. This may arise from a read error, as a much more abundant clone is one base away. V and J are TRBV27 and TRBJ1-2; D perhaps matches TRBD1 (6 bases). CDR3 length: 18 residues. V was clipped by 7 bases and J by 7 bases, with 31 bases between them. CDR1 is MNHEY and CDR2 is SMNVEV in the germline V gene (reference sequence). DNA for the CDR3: TGTGCCAGCATCTACAGGACGACTCCGGGGGGGCAAACGGGTGGCTACACCTTC. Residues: CASIYRTTPGGQTGGYTF.

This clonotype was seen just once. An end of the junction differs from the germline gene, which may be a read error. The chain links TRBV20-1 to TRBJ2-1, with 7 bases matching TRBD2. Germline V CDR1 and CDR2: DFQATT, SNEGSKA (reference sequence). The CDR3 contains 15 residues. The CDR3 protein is CSARGSGNNLNVQFF. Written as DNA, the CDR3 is TGCAGTGCTAGAGGAAGCGGGAACAACCTGAATGTGCAGTTCTTC.

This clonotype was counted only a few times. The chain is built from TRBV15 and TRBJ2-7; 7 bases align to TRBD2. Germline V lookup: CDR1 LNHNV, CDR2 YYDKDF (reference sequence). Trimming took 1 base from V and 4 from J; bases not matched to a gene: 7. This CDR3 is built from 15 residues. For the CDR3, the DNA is TGTGCCACCAGCAGAGGCATAGCGGGCCGATACGAGCAGTACTTC. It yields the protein CATSRGIAGRYEQYF.

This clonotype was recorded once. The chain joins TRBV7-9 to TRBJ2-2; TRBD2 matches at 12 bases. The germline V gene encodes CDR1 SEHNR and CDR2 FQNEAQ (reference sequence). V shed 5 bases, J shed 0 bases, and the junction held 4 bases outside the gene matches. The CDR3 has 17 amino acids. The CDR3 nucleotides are TGTGCCAGCAGCAACCGACTAGCGGGAGCGAACACCGGGGAGCTGTTTTTT. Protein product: CASSNRLAGANTGELFF. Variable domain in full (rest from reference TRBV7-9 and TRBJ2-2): DTGVSQNPRHKITKRGQNVTFRCDPISEHNRLYWYRQTLGQGPEFLTYFQNEAQLEKSRLLSDRFSAERPKGSFSTLEIQRTEQGDSAMYLCASSNRLAGANTGELFFGEGSRLTVL.

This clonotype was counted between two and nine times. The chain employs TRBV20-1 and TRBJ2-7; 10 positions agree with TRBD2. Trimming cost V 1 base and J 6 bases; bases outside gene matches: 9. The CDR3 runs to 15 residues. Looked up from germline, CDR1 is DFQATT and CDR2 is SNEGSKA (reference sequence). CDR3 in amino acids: CSARAKSGRGREQYF. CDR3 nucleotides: TGCAGTGCTAGAGCAAAAAGCGGGAGGGGTCGCGAGCAGTACTTC.

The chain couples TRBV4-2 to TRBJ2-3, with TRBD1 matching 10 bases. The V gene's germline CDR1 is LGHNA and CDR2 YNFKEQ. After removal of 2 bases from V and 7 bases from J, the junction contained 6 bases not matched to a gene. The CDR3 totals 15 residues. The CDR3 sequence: CASSQSGTGEHTQYF. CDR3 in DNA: TGTGCCAGCAGCCAATCCGGGACAGGGGAACATACGCAGTATTTT.

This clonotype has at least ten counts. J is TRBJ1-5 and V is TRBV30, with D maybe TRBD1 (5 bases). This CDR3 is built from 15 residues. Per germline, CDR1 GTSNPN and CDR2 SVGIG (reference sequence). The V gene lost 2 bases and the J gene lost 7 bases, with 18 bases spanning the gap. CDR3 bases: TGTGCCTGGAGTCCACCGGAGGGGAGGCGGCAGCCCCAGCATTTT. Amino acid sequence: CAWSPPEGRRQPQHF.

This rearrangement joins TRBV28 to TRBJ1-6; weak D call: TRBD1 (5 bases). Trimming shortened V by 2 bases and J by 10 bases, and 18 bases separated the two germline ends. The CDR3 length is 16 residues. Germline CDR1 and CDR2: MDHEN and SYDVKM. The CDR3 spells CASSLRQGGWGSPLHF. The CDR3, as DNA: TGTGCCAGCAGTTTACGGCAGGGAGGATGGGGATCACCCCTCCACTTT.

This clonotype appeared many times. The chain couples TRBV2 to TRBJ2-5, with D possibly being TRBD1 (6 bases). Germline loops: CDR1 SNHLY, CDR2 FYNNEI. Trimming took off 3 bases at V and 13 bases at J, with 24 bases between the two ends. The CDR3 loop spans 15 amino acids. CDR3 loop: CASSDMGHGTEQSYF. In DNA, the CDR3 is TGTGCCAGCAGTGATATGGGACACGGTACCGAACAGTCGTACTTC.

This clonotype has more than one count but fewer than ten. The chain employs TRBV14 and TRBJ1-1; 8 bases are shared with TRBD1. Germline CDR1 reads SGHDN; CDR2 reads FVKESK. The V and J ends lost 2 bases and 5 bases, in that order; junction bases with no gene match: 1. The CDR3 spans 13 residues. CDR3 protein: CASSQNRGTEAFF. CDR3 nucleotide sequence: TGTGCCAGCAGCCAAAACAGGGGGACTGAAGCTTTCTTT. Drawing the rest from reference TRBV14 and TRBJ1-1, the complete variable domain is EAGVTQFPSHSVIEKGQTVTLRCDPISGHDNLYWYRRVMGKEIKFLLHFVKESKQDESGMPNNRFLAERTGGTYSTLKVQPAELEDSGVYFCASSQNRGTEAFFGQGTRLTVV.

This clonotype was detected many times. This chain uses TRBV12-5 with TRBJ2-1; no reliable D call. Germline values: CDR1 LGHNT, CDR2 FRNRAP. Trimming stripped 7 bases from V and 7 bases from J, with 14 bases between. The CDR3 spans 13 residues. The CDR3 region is CASASSLGNEQFF. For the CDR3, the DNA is TGTGCTAGTGCCTCGTCGCTGGGGAATGAGCAGTTCTTC.

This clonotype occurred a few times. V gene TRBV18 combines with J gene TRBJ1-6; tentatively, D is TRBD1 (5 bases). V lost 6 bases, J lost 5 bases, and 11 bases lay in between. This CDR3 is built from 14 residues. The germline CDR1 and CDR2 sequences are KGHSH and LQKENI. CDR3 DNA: TGTGCCAGCTCCGGTGCAGGGAATAATTCACCCCTCCACTTT. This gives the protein CASSGAGNNSPLHF. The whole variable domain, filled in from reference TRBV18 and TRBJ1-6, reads NAGVMQNPRHLVRRRGQEARLRCSPMKGHSHVYWYRQLPEEGLKFMVYLQKENIIDESGMPKERFSAEFPKEGPSILRIQQVVRGDSAAYFCASSGAGNNSPLHFGNGTRLTVT.

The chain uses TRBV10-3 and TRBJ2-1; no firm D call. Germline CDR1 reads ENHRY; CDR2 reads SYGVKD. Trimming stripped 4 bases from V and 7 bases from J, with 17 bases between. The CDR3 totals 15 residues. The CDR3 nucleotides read TGTGCCATCAGTGCTCAAACTTCAAAGGTTAATGAGCAGTTCTTC. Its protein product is CAISAQTSKVNEQFF.

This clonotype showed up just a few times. CDR3 DNA sequence: TGTGCCAGCAGTCTGGACCCAGACAATTCACCCCTCCACTTT. Encoded protein: CASSLDPDNSPLHF. The genes are TRBV6-1 and TRBJ1-6; D remains unclear. Trimming cost V 5 bases and J 7 bases, with 12 bases left between them. Germline V gives CDR1 MNHNS, CDR2 SASEGT. This CDR3 contains 14 residues.

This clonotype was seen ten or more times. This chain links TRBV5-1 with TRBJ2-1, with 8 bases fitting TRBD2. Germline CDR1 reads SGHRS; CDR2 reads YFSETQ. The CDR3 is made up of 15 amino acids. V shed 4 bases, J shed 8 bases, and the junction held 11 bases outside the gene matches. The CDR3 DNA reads TGCGCCAGCAGCCCGGGACTAGTGGGACGGGATGAGCAGTTCTTC. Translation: CASSPGLVGRDEQFF.

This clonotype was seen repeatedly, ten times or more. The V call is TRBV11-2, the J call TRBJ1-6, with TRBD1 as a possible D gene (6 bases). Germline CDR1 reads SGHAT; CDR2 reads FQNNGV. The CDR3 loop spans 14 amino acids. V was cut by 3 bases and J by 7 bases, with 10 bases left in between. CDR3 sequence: CASSLRGKNSPLHF. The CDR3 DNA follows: TGTGCCAGCAGCTTGAGGGGGAAAAATTCACCCCTCCACTTT. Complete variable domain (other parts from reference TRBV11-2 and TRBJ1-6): EAGVAQSPRYKIIEKRQSVAFWCNPISGHATLYWYQQILGQGPKLLIQFQNNGVVDDSQLPKDRFSAERLKGVDSTLKIQPAKLEDSAVYLCASSLRGKNSPLHFGNGTRLTVT.

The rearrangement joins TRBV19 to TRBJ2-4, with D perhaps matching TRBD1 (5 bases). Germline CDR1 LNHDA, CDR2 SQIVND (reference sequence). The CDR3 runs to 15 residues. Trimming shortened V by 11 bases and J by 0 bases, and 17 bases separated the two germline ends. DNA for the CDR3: TGTGCCTCCCAGGACATACTATTAGCCAAAAACATTCAGTACTTC. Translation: CASQDILLAKNIQYF.